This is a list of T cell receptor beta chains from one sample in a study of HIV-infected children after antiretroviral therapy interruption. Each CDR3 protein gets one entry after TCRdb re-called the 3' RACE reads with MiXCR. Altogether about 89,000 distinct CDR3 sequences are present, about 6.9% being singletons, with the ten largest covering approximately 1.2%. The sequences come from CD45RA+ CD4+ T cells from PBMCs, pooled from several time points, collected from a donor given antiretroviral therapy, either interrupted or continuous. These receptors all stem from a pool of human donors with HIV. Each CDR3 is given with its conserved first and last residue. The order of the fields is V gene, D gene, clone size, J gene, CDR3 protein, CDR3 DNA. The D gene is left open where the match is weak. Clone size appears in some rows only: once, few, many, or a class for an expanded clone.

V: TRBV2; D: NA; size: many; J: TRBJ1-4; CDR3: CASRERTRGNEKLFF; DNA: TGTGCCAGCAGGGAACGGACAAGGGGGAATGAAAAACTGTTTTTT
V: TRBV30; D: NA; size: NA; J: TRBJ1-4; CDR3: CASTPWGGGEKLFF; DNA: TGTGCCTCCACGCCGTGGGGTGGGGGTGAAAAACTGTTTTTT
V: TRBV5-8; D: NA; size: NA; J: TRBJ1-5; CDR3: CASSSGSGGASQPQHF; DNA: TGTGCCAGCAGCTCGGGGTCGGGGGGCGCGTCTCAGCCCCAGCATTTT
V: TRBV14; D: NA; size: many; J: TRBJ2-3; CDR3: CASSQVSYPGRADTQYF; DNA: TGTGCCAGCAGCCAAGTCTCCTATCCGGGAAGGGCAGATACGCAGTATTTT
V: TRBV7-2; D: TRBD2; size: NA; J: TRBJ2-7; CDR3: CASRKGGSSYEQYF; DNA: TGTGCCAGCAGGAAAGGCGGGAGCTCCTACGAGCAGTACTTC
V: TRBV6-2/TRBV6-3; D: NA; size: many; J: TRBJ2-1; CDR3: CASSLREYLNNEQFF; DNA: TGTGCCAGCAGTTTGAGGGAGTATTTAAACAATGAGCAGTTCTTC
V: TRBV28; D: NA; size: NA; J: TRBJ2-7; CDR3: CASRIPGHPYEQYF; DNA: TGTGCCAGCAGAATTCCGGGACATCCTTACGAGCAGTACTTC
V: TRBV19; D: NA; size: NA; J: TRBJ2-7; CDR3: CASSIRGPQRDYEQYF; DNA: TGTGCCAGTAGTATACGGGGGCCGCAGCGAGACTACGAGCAGTACTTC
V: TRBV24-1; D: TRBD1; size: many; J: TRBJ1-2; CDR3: CATSDPLDRGDYGYTF; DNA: TGTGCCACCAGTGACCCCTTGGACAGGGGAGACTATGGCTACACCTTC
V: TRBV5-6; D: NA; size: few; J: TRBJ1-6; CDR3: CASSFAGMAPLHF; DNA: TGTGCCAGCAGCTTTGCAGGGATGGCACCCCTCCACTTT
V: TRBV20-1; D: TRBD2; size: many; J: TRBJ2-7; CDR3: CSAGGTSAREQYF; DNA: TGCAGTGCTGGAGGGACTAGCGCAAGGGAGCAGTACTTC
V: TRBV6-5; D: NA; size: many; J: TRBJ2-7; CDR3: CASSSSDASEQYF; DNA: TGTGCCAGCAGTTCGTCGGACGCCAGCGAGCAGTACTTC
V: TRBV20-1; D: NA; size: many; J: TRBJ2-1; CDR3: CSAIGDSYNEQFF; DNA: TGCAGTGCCATCGGGGACTCCTACAATGAGCAGTTCTTC
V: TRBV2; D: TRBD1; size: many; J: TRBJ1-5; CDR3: CASSVQGADQPQHF; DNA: TGTGCCAGCAGTGTACAGGGGGCGGATCAGCCCCAGCATTTT
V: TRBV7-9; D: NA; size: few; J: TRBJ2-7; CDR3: CAVEKDATYEQYF; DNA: TGTGCCGTAGAAAAGGACGCAACCTACGAGCAGTACTTC
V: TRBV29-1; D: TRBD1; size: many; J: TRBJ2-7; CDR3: CSVDRGLGHEQYF; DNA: TGCAGCGTAGACAGGGGGCTAGGGCACGAGCAGTACTTC
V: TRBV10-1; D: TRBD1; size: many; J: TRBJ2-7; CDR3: CASSDLTGGEQYF; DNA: TGCGCCAGCAGTGATCTCACAGGGGGCGAGCAGTACTTC
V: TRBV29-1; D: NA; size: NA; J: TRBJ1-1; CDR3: CSVLTVEAFF; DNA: TGCAGCGTATTGACAGTTGAAGCTTTCTTT
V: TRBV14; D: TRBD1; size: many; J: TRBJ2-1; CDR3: CASSQFVTGGGEQFF; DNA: TGTGCCAGCAGCCAGTTCGTAACAGGGGGAGGTGAGCAGTTCTTC
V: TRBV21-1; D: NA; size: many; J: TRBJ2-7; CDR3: CASSKETTGKRRSYEQYF; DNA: TGTGCCAGCAGCAAAGAGACGACAGGGAAGCGAAGGAGCTACGAGCAGTACTTC
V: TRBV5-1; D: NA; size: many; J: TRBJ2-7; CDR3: CASRPTPNYEQYF; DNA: TGCGCCAGCAGGCCGACGCCGAACTACGAGCAGTACTTC
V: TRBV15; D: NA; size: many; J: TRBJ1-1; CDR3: CATSRDRQVRATEAFF; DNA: TGTGCCACCAGCAGAGATAGGCAGGTCAGGGCCACTGAAGCTTTCTTT
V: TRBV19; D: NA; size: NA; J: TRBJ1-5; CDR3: CAGSLRDSVGYGTQHF; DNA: TGTGCCGGTAGTCTTCGTGACTCTGTTGGGTATGGGACCCAGCATTTT
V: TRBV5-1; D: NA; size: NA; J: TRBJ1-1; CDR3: CASSYTGRTNTEAFF; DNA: TGCGCCAGCAGCTACACGGGCAGGACGAACACTGAAGCTTTCTTT
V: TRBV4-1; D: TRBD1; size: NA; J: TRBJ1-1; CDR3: CASSTQTGEPAFF; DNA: TGCGCCAGCAGCACCCAGACAGGGGAGCCAGCTTTCTTT
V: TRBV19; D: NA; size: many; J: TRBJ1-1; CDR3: CASCVNTEAFF; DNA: TGTGCCAGTTGCGTGAACACTGAAGCTTTCTTT
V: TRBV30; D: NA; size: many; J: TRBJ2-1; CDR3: CAWRIGGSYNEQFF; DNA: TGTGCCTGGAGAATTGGGGGGAGCTACAATGAGCAGTTCTTC
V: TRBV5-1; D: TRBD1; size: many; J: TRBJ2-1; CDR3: CASSLVLGTGVLRKYNEQFF; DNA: TGCGCCAGCAGCTTGGTGTTAGGGACAGGGGTGCTAAGAAAATACAATGAGCAGTTCTTC
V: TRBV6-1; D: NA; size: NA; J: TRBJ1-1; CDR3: CASSLLSGSGTEAFF; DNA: TGTGCCAGCAGTCTCCTTTCAGGGTCGGGCACTGAAGCTTTCTTT
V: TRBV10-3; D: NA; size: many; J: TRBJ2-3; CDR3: CAISAIGTAGDTQYF; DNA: TGTGCCATCAGCGCGATAGGGACCGCCGGGGATACGCAGTATTTT
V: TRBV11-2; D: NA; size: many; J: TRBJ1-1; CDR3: CASSPLSPSRKAEAFF; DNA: TGTGCCAGCAGCCCATTAAGTCCCAGCCGAAAGGCTGAAGCTTTCTTT
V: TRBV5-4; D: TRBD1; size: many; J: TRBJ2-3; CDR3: CASSLDQGAVTDTQYF; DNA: TGTGCCAGCAGCTTGGATCAGGGGGCCGTGACAGATACGCAGTATTTT
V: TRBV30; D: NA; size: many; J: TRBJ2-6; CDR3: CAWGAMSSGANVLTF; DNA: TGTGCCTGGGGGGCCATGAGCTCCGGGGCCAACGTCCTGACTTTC
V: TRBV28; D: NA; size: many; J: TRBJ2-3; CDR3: CASRTTGYTDTQYF; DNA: TGTGCCAGCAGGACGACAGGCTACACAGATACGCAGTATTTT
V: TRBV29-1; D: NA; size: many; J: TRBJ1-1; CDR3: CSVVGMMNTEAFF; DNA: TGCAGCGTTGTCGGTATGATGAACACTGAAGCTTTCTTT
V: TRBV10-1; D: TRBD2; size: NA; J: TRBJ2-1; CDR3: CASSESRLAGGNEQFF; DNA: TGCGCCAGCAGTGAGTCTCGACTAGCGGGGGGTAATGAGCAGTTCTTC
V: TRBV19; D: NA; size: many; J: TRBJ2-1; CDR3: CASSTNLARGFNNEQFF; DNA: TGTGCCAGTAGTACCAATCTAGCACGGGGGTTCAACAATGAGCAGTTCTTC
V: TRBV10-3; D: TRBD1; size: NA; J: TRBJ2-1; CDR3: CAISAPDRGENEQFF; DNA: TGTGCCATCAGTGCCCCGGACAGGGGGGAAAATGAGCAGTTCTTC
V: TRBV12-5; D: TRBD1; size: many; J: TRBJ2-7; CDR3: CASGLGTPGTGTYEQYF; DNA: TGTGCTAGTGGTTTGGGGACCCCCGGGACAGGGACCTACGAGCAGTACTTC
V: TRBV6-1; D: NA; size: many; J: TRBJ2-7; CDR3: CAVQTLYEQYF; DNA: TGTGCCGTCCAGACTCTTTACGAGCAGTACTTC
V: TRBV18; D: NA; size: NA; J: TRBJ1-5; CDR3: CASSRTSSNQPQHF; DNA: TGTGCCAGCTCGCGAACAAGTAGCAATCAGCCCCAGCATTTT
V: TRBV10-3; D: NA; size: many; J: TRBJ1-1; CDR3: CAISDPRGKRGAFF; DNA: TGTGCCATCAGTGACCCCCGCGGGAAGAGAGGAGCTTTCTTT
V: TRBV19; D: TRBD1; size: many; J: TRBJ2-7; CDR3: CASSALAGTGPYEQYF; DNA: TGTGCCAGTAGTGCCCTAGCCGGGACAGGGCCCTACGAGCAGTACTTC
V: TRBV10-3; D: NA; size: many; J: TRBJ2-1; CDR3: CAIGGLGYNEQFF; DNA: TGTGCCATCGGAGGACTGGGCTACAATGAGCAGTTCTTC
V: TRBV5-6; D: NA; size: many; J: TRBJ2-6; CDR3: CASSGISRGANVLTF; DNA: TGTGCCAGCAGCGGAATATCGCGTGGGGCCAACGTCCTGACTTTC
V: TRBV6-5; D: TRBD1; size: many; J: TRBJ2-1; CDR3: CASRMGQKYNEQFF; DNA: TGTGCCAGCAGGATGGGACAGAAATACAATGAGCAGTTCTTC
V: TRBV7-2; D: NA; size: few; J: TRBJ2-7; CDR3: CASSFRLYSYEQYF; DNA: TGTGCCAGCAGCTTTCGGCTTTACTCCTACGAGCAGTACTTC
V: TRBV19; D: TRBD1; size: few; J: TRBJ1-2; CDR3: CATPGQGAYGYTF; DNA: TGTGCCACTCCGGGACAGGGGGCCTATGGCTACACCTTC
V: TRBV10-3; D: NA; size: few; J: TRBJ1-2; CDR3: CAIRAGAEEGYTF; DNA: TGTGCCATCAGGGCCGGGGCCGAGGAGGGCTACACCTTC
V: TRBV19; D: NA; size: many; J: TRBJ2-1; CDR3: CASSWRHEQFF; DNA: TGTGCCAGTAGTTGGAGACATGAGCAGTTCTTC
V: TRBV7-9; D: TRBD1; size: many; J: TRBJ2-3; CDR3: CASSLARQGTQYF; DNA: TGTGCCAGCAGCTTAGCGCGACAGGGTACGCAGTATTTT
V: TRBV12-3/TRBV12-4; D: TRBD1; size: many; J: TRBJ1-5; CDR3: CASSRDRAQPQHF; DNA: TGTGCCAGCAGCCGCGACAGGGCTCAGCCCCAGCATTTT
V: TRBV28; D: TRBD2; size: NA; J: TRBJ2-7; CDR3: CASSRTSGNSYEQYF; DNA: TGTGCCAGCAGCCGGACTAGCGGGAACTCCTACGAGCAGTACTTC
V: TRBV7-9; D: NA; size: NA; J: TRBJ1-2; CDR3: CASSLGVGGFGYTF; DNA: TGTGCCAGCAGCTTAGGAGTCGGAGGCTTTGGCTACACCTTC
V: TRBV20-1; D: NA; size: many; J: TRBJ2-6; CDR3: CSARGRVFSGANVLTF; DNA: TGCAGTGCTAGAGGAAGAGTCTTCTCTGGGGCCAACGTCCTGACTTTC
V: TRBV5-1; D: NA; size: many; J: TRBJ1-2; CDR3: CASSLAPPASYGYTF; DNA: TGCGCCAGCAGCTTGGCCCCGCCGGCATCCTATGGCTACACCTTC
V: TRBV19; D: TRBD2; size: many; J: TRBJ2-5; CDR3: CASMDIAGETQYF; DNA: TGTGCCAGTATGGATATAGCGGGGGAGACCCAGTACTTC
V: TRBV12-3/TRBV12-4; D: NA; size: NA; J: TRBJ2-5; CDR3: CASSSTGSETQYF; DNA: TGTGCCAGCAGTTCCACCGGGTCGGAGACCCAGTACTTC